This TCR beta chain derives from a study of cytomegalovirus exposure and HLA in healthy donors. About this clone itself: What it binds is not known.

General study results and limits: In vitro testing confirmed a few CMV-associated chains as specific for CMV antigens. Published work reported that the classifier diagnosed cytomegalovirus status with high specificity and sensitivity. The authors listed some 160 TCR beta chains as cytomegalovirus-associated. Among TCR sequences, most were rare, though some public TCRs appeared in many donors.

This table comes from immunoSEQ multiplex PCR, and its TCRdb copy is limited to in-frame clones, with some not included. Counted here are hundreds of thousands of clones, more than 75% occurring once; the ten biggest clones make up approximately 0.95%. Sequenced: PBMCs. This TCR came from a woman aged 18-35 years in good health and CMV-seronegative.

Written as DNA, the CDR3 is TGTGCCAGCAGCGAAGCACAGAGAAACTATGGCTACACCTTC. Protein sequence: CASSEAQRNYGYTF. The chain joins TRBV28 to TRBJ1-2; no clear D gene. CDR1 MDHEN and CDR2 SYDVKM come from the germline V gene. V lost 6 bases and J 2 bases, leaving 13 bases between the germline ends. The CDR3 length is 14 residues.